This TCR beta chain was sequenced during a study of T cell repertoires in ileal Crohn's disease. Notes on the study in general: Compared with CD4 T cells, sorted CD8 cells carried more expanded clones.

The CDR3 loop spans 17 amino acids. The V segment lost 2 bases and the J segment 0 bases; nucleotides outside the gene matches: 6. CDR1 is ENHRY, CDR2 SYGVKD, per germline. Notes on this clone: Antigen specificity is unknown.

The protocol was immunoSEQ multiplex PCR, while the TCRdb copy is restricted to in-frame clones and leaves out a portion. The sample consists of just under 7,500 clones, around 84% of them appearing once. V is TRBV10-3 and J is TRBJ2-2; 7 positions match TRBD2. The TCR sequence derives from an adult with Crohn's disease. Sequenced input: ileal tissue. CDR3 sequence reads: CAISEQGGSPNTGELFF. The CDR3 bases are TGTGCCATCAGTGAGCAGGGCGGGAGCCCGAACACCGGGGAGCTGTTTTTT.